This T cell receptor beta chain was obtained from a study of shared clonotypes between healthy human individuals. It was at deep level that the assay was run. Produced via immunoSEQ multiplex PCR; TCRdb's table is partial and in-frame only. The table includes nearly 1 million clones, more than 75% detected once. CDR3 length equals 15 residues. Trimming removed 2 bases from V and 2 bases from J; junction bases left unmatched: 2. In germline, CDR1 is LGHNA, CDR2 YSLEER. General observations from the study: Some naive CD4 clonotypes, 4.5% to 5.5%, turned up in common across several donors.

Turning to this clone: The antigen remains unidentified.

This receptor was taken from a man in his late teens or twenties in good health. Material for sequencing was memory CD4+ T cells sorted from blood. This sample's subset: CD45RA-negative fraction. The genes are TRBV4-3 and TRBJ2-7; 11 bases fit TRBD2. The CDR3 loop is CASSQLAGGPYEQYF. CDR3 DNA: TGCGCCAGCAGCCAATTAGCGGGAGGGCCCTACGAGCAGTACTTC.